These T cell receptor beta chains were read from a single sample in a study of CD8 T cells in ankylosing spondylitis. MiXCR, run by TCRdb on the 5' RACE reads, gives a single entry per CDR3 protein. Among 230,000 or so distinct CDR3 sequences listed, 24% were seen once. Sequenced material: blood, either unsorted or a sorted T cell fraction (not recorded which). Every receptor here comes from a male donor with ankylosing spondylitis or in good health (not recorded which). Each CDR3 is given with its conserved first and last residue. Each record gives: D gene, J gene, V gene, clone size, CDR3 protein, CDR3 DNA. A D gene is named only where the DNA matches it firmly. Not every row has a clone size; where given, it reads once, few, many or a size class.

>TRBD2|TRBJ2-1|TRBV2|few
CASSPRTSGGDEQFF
TGTGCCAGCAGTCCGCGGACTAGCGGGGGAGATGAGCAGTTCTTC
>.|TRBJ1-4|TRBV12-3/TRBV12-4|.
CASSTGFEKLFF
TGTGCCAGCAGCACAGGGTTTGAAAAACTGTTTTTT
>TRBD2|TRBJ2-5|TRBV2|.
CASSAPGGGSLGTQYF
TGTGCCAGCAGCGCCCCCGGCGGGGGGTCCCTGGGGACCCAGTACTTC
>TRBD2|TRBJ2-7|TRBV12-3/TRBV12-4|many
CASKRGLAGVYEQYF
TGTGCCAGCAAAAGGGGCCTAGCGGGGGTCTACGAGCAGTACTTC
>TRBD2|TRBJ2-1|TRBV10-2|.
CASTPPPGLAGGRNEQFF
TGCGCCAGCACCCCCCCGCCGGGACTAGCGGGGGGGCGGAATGAGCAGTTCTTC
>TRBD1|TRBJ1-6|TRBV20-1|many
CSAEGQGEKSSPLHF
TGCAGTGCGGAGGGACAGGGGGAGAAGAGTTCACCCCTCCACTTT
>TRBD1|TRBJ1-5|TRBV20-1|few
CSARRTGDHQPQHF
TGCAGTGCTAGAAGGACAGGGGACCATCAGCCCCAGCATTTT
>.|TRBJ1-2|TRBV25-1|many
CASSESQGFSDYGYTF
TGTGCCAGCAGTGAAAGTCAGGGTTTCTCGGACTATGGCTACACCTTC
>TRBD1|TRBJ1-1|TRBV5-1|many
CASSLEGAGNTEAFF
TGCGCCAGCAGCTTGGAGGGGGCAGGGAACACTGAAGCTTTCTTT
>.|TRBJ2-6|TRBV2|.
CASSGGWGNQAPGANVLTF
TGTGCCAGCAGTGGCGGGTGGGGAAACCAGGCCCCTGGGGCCAACGTCCTGACTTTC
>.|TRBJ2-1|TRBV29-1|few
CSVVSNEQFF
TGCAGCGTTGTTTCCAATGAGCAGTTCTTC
>.|TRBJ1-2|TRBV6-1|many
CASRTRTEPYGYTF
TGTGCCAGCAGAACGCGGACAGAGCCCTATGGCTACACCTTC
>.|TRBJ2-1|TRBV15|.
CATSRGLGYEQFF
TGTGCCACCAGCAGAGGTCTGGGGTACGAGCAGTTCTTC
>TRBD1|TRBJ2-7|TRBV29-1|.
CSVSWLGQGSSEQYF
TGCAGCGTCTCGTGGTTGGGACAGGGGTCCTCCGAGCAGTACTTC
>TRBD1|TRBJ1-3|TRBV7-9|many
CASSPPGTAISGNTIYF
TGTGCCAGCAGCCCCCCCGGGACAGCTATCTCTGGAAACACCATATATTTT
>.|TRBJ1-6|TRBV20-1|few
CSATRGASSPLHF
TGCAGCGCAACCCGGGGGGCGAGTTCACCCCTCCACTTT
>.|TRBJ2-1|TRBV12-3/TRBV12-4|once
CASRSTGGASYNEQFF
TGTGCCAGCAGGTCTACAGGGGGGGCTTCCTACAATGAGCAGTTCTTC
>.|TRBJ1-1|TRBV29-1|many
CSVIEPLGTEAFF
TGCAGCGTTATTGAACCCCTGGGGACTGAAGCTTTCTTT
>.|TRBJ2-2|TRBV7-6|.
CASSLGGQNTGELFF
TGTGCCAGCAGCTTGGGGGGACAAAACACCGGGGAGCTGTTTTTT
>.|TRBJ2-7|TRBV6-1|once
CASSKGGRTSSYEQYF
TGTGCCAGCAGCAAAGGGGGACGGACAAGCTCCTACGAGCAGTACTTC
>TRBD1|TRBJ2-5|TRBV24-1|.
CATSEPRQGQETQYF
TGTGCCACCAGTGAACCGAGACAGGGCCAAGAGACCCAGTACTTC
>.|TRBJ1-3|TRBV7-8|few
CASSFKGPGNTIYF
TGTGCCAGCAGCTTTAAAGGGCCTGGAAACACCATATATTTT
>.|TRBJ1-2|TRBV12-3/TRBV12-4|many
CASSVYQTNYGYTF
TGTGCCAGCAGTGTATACCAAACTAACTATGGCTACACCTTC
>.|TRBJ2-7|TRBV29-1|many
CSVRDTSYEQYF
TGCAGCGTTAGGGACACTTCCTACGAGCAGTACTTC
>.|TRBJ2-5|TRBV12-3/TRBV12-4|many
CASSSRGTQYF
TGTGCCAGCAGCAGCAGGGGGACCCAGTACTTC
>.|TRBJ2-2|TRBV2|.
CASSERIAGGVGELFF
TGTGCCAGCAGTGAACGCATTGCGGGTGGGGTCGGGGAGCTGTTTTTT
>.|TRBJ1-2|TRBV7-9|.
CASSPERVGYTF
TGTGCCAGCAGCCCAGAGAGGGTTGGCTACACCTTC
>.|TRBJ2-3|TRBV29-1|.
CSVEDGIGPDTQYF
TGCAGCGTTGAAGATGGTATAGGGCCAGATACGCAGTATTTT
>.|TRBJ2-3|TRBV2|.
CASRQTTSTDTQYF
TGTGCCAGCAGACAGACAACTAGCACAGATACGCAGTATTTT
>TRBD1|TRBJ2-2|TRBV9|many
CASSAWDSNTGELFF
TGTGCCAGCAGTGCGTGGGACAGTAACACCGGGGAGCTGTTTTTT
>TRBD2|TRBJ2-3|TRBV4-1|many
CASSQGRVKASGSTDTQYF
TGCGCCAGCAGCCAAGGGAGGGTGAAGGCTAGCGGCAGCACAGATACGCAGTATTTT
>TRBD2|TRBJ2-1|TRBV18|.
CASSPPGGLAGNNEQFF
TGTGCCAGCTCACCACCCGGCGGACTAGCGGGGAACAATGAGCAGTTCTTC
>TRBD1|TRBJ2-7|TRBV10-3|few
CAISEGGVDREQYF
TGTGCCATCAGTGAAGGGGGCGTTGACCGCGAGCAGTACTTC
>.|TRBJ2-5|TRBV7-8|many
CASSLVLWGETQYF
TGTGCCAGCAGCTTAGTGCTCTGGGGGGAGACCCAGTACTTC
>.|TRBJ2-2|TRBV2|.
CASSAQLTGELFF
TGTGCCAGCAGTGCTCAATTGACCGGGGAGCTGTTTTTT